Presented here are 25 T cell receptor beta chains from one specimen sequenced in a study of tumor and adjacent non-tumor tissue in lung cancer. This sample's RNA came from whole unsorted tissue. This non-tumor lung sample came from over 3 cm beyond the tumor edge. A modified ARM-PCR protocol with three rounds of nested PCR amplified TCRbeta. TCRdb independently ran MiXCR on the multiplex PCR reads; one entry per CDR3 protein. This table has 65,000 to 85,000 distinct CDR3 sequences, more than 75% appearing once. Sequencing was done on a sample of distant non-tumor lung tissue. The receptor set was obtained from a man in his sixties with non-small cell lung cancer.

To note about this clonotype: One end of the junction varies from germline; a read error may be responsible. The chain is built from TRBV5-1 and TRBJ2-5; D perhaps matches TRBD1 (6 bases). The V gene's germline CDR1 is SGHRS and CDR2 YFSETQ. The CDR3 length is 16 residues. Here the CDR3 reads CASSMPPGQSAETQNF. In DNA, the CDR3 is TGCGCCAGCAGCATGCCTCCGGGACAATCGGCGGAGACCCAGAACTTC. The entire variable domain, with the rest obtained from reference TRBV5-1 and TRBJ2-5, is as follows: KAGVTQTPRYLIKTRGQQVTLSCSPISGHRSVSWYQQTPGQGLQFLFEYFSETQRNKGNFPGRFSGRQFSNSRSEMNVSTLELGDSALYLCASSMPPGQSAETQNFGPGTRLLVL.

As to this clonotype: The junction does not match germline at one end; this may be a read error. This sequence joins TRBV11-2 and TRBJ2-1; 8 bases align to TRBD2. The CDR3 loop spans 15 amino acids. Germline CDR1 SGHAT, CDR2 FQNNGV. This CDR3 reads CVSSLGGTRVNEQFF. CDR3 DNA: TGTGTCAGCAGCTTAGGAGGGACTAGGGTGAATGAGCAGTTCTTC.

The chain couples TRBV20-1 to TRBJ2-2; a weak D match, TRBD2 (5 bases). V was cut by 7 bases and J by 4 bases, with 16 bases left in between. The CDR3 totals 14 residues. Germline assignment: CDR1 DFQATT and CDR2 SNEGSKA (reference sequence). The CDR3 reads CSVDVQRSTGELFF. CDR3 DNA: TGCAGTGTAGATGTCCAGCGGAGCACCGGGGAGCTGTTTTTT.

Concerning this clonotype: A single base separates this from a much larger clone, so it may be a read error. CDR3 DNA sequence: TGTGTCAGCACCCCGGGAGGGAGCGGCTATGGCTACACCTTC. It translates to CVSTPGGSGYGYTF. The chain employs TRBV28 and TRBJ1-2; no clear D gene. CDR3 length: 14 amino acids. Germline V gene sequence: CDR1 MDHEN, CDR2 SYDVKM.

A note on this clonotype: A junction boundary mismatches the germline segment, possibly from a read error. The chain links TRBV5-8 to TRBJ1-5; D is perhaps TRBD1 (6 bases). Near its end, the DNA agrees better with TRBJ2-3, so the J call may be wrong. The CDR3 has 13 residues. Germline lookup yields CDR1 SGHTS and CDR2 YDEGEE. CDR3 DNA sequence: TGTACCAGCAGCTTGGGGGACAATCAGCCCCAGTATTTT. It encodes CTSSLGDNQPQYF.

A word on this clonotype: A much larger clonotype is one base distant, so this may be a read error. The CDR3 DNA follows: TGTGCCAGCAGTGAGCGTAGGGGACTCACAGAGACCCGGTACTTC. It is translated as CASSERRGLTETRYF. The rearrangement uses TRBV2 and TRBJ2-5, with a weak D call TRBD2 (6 bases). Germline V lookup: CDR1 SNHLY, CDR2 FYNNEI. This CDR3 spans 15 amino acids.

The rearrangement uses TRBV24-1 and TRBJ2-4; 7 nucleotides match TRBD2. V shed 0 bases, J shed 3 bases, and the junction held 13 bases outside the gene matches. This CDR3 has 19 residues. Per germline, CDR1 KGHDR and CDR2 SFDVKD. The CDR3 nucleotides read TGTGCCACCAGTGATTTGCAAAGGACTAGGGGCTTAGTCAAAAACATTCAGTACTTC. Amino acids: CATSDLQRTRGLVKNIQYF.

As for this clonotype: The junction departs from the called germline gene at one end, perhaps through a read error. The chain couples TRBV6-5 to TRBJ2-1; 7 bases line up with TRBD2. The CDR3 runs to 15 residues. From germline, CDR1 is MNHEY and CDR2 SVGAGI. CDR3 region: CVSSYASGIYYEQFF. The CDR3 coding sequence is TGCGTCAGCAGTTACGCGAGCGGGATTTACTATGAGCAGTTCTTC.

As regards this clonotype: The germline gene is not matched at one end of the junction; a read error may be the cause. This chain links TRBV5-1 with TRBJ2-7, with D possibly being TRBD1 (6 bases). Germline CDR1 is SGHRS and CDR2 is YFSETQ. This CDR3 has 14 amino acids. The CDR3, as DNA: TGTGCCAGCAGCGCCGGGACAAGGGCTTCCGAGCAGTACTTC. Protein product: CASSAGTRASEQYF.

By sample fraction, this clonotype is medium-sized. DNA for the CDR3: TGCAGCGCTGGGACAGGGTCCCGTTACGAGCAGTACTTC. Amino acids: CSAGTGSRYEQYF. The chain couples TRBV29-1 to TRBJ2-7; 9 bases are a match to TRBD1. CDR1 SQVTM and CDR2 ANQGSEA come from the germline V gene. J was trimmed by 4 bases and V by 7 bases; bases with no gene match: 8. This CDR3 is 13 amino acids long.

The chain has TRBV29-1 and TRBJ1-4; D ambiguous. The CDR3 is 11 residues long. From germline, CDR1 is SQVTM and CDR2 ANQGSEA. CDR3 sequence: CGAPGNGKLFF. The CDR3 coding sequence is TGCGGCGCTCCGGGGAATGGGAAACTGTTTTTT.

On this clonotype itself: Here the CDR3 omits its conserved ending phenylalanine or tryptophan, so a read error is the likely source. The rearrangement uses TRBV29-1 and TRBJ2-1; D not resolved. The CDR3 runs 13 residues. Germline V CDR1 and CDR2: SQVTM, ANQGSEA. CDR3 in amino acids: CNVEVWKSSEQFL. The CDR3 DNA reads as TGCAACGTTGAAGTTTGGAAATCTAGTGAGCAGTTCTTA.

As for this clonotype: Germline is not matched at one junction end, which may reflect a read error. The CDR3 nucleotides are TGTGCCAGTAGTTACACCCCGGCCGCGCTACGAGGCTACACCTTC. Its protein is CASSYTPAALRGYTF. The rearrangement joins TRBV6-5 to TRBJ1-2; no definite D call. Germline assignment: CDR1 MNHEY and CDR2 SVGAGI. CDR3 size: 15 residues.

Remarks on this clonotype: The junction shows a germline mismatch at one end, possibly a read error. The chain is built from TRBV5-4 and TRBJ2-4; 7 nucleotides match TRBD2. This CDR3 is built from 14 residues. Germline values: CDR1 SGHNT, CDR2 YYREEE (reference sequence). CDR3 nucleotide sequence: TGTGTCAGCAGCTTGGCCGGGACGGGGGGCATTCAGTACTTC. Translating it yields CVSSLAGTGGIQYF.

A note on this clonotype: Germline and junction disagree at one end, which may indicate a read error. This chain uses TRBV11-3 with TRBJ2-3; D possibly corresponds to TRBD2 (5 bases). The CDR3 runs 16 residues. CDR1 is SGHNT, CDR2 YENEEA, per germline. CDR3 sequence (DNA): TGTGACAGCAGCTCCAGGCTAGCAGATAGCACAGATATGCAGTGTTTT. This gives the protein CDSSSRLADSTDMQCF.

About this clonotype itself: The junction departs from the called germline gene at one end, perhaps through a read error. The chain recombines TRBV29-1 with TRBJ2-5; D is ambiguous. CDR1 and CDR2 from the germline V gene are SQVTM and ANQGSEA. The CDR3 spans 11 residues. DNA for the CDR3: TGCAGAGTTGGAAACCAAGAGACCCAGTACTTC. It codes for CRVGNQETQYF.

Of note for this clonotype: A read error may produce the germline difference seen at one junction end. The rearrangement links TRBV11-2 to TRBJ2-3; D is possibly TRBD2 (5 bases). Germline loops: CDR1 SGHAT, CDR2 FQNNGV. This CDR3 spans 16 amino acids. This chain's CDR3 is CVSSSGLADSTDTLNF. The CDR3 DNA is TGTGTCAGCAGCTCCGGGCTAGCAGATAGCACGGATACGCTGAATTTT.

The CDR3 nucleotides are TGCAGTGCTAGAAGGACCTCACAATCAACCTATGAGCAGTTCTTC. This translates into CSARRTSQSTYEQFF. V usage is TRBV20-1 and J usage is TRBJ2-1; D is undetermined. Germline V gene sequence: CDR1 DFQATT, CDR2 SNEGSKA (reference sequence). This CDR3 is built from 15 residues. V was pared by 2 bases and J by 8 bases, with 19 bases between.

This clonotype was seen many times. V and J are TRBV11-2 and TRBJ1-1; no definite D call. Between the trimmed V and J ends, which lost 0 bases and 4 bases, there was a span of 0 bases. The CDR3 extends over 11 amino acids. CDR1 SGHAT and CDR2 FQNNGV come from the germline V gene. The CDR3 nucleotides are TGTGCCAGCAGCTTAGACACTGAAGCTTTCTTT. The encoded protein is CASSLDTEAFF.

Concerning this clonotype: A read error may explain this, as a much larger clone is one base away. The gene calls are TRBV21-1 and TRBJ2-1. TRBV21-1 is annotated as a pseudogene. The CDR3 runs to 15 residues. The CDR3, as DNA: TGTGCCAGCAGCAAAGAAAAGCCAGTATACAATCAGCAGTTCTTC. This gives the protein CASSKEKPVYNQQFF.

In this sample, this clonotype turned up many times. The chain recombines TRBV7-8 with TRBJ2-1; no reliable D call. Germline V gene data show CDR1 as SGHVS and CDR2 as FQNEAQ. The ends were cut back, 4 bases at V and 7 bases at J, with 17 bases in the middle. This CDR3 has 15 residues. This chain's CDR3 is CASSSPWVLGNEQFF. CDR3 DNA: TGTGCCAGCAGCTCCCCTTGGGTGCTAGGTAATGAGCAGTTCTTC.

This clonotype was detected only a few times. The chain combines TRBV19 with TRBJ2-7; 10 bases fit TRBD1. This CDR3 comprises 12 residues. Trimming cost V 10 bases and J 3 bases; bases outside gene matches: 3. The germline V gene has CDR1 LNHDA and CDR2 SQIVND (reference sequence). CDR3 protein: CATGTGVYEQYF. CDR3 nucleotide sequence: TGTGCCACCGGGACAGGGGTCTACGAGCAGTACTTC. Full variable domain (rest looked up from reference TRBV19 and TRBJ2-7): DGGITQSPKYLFRKEGQNVTLSCEQNLNHDAMYWYRQDPGQGLRLIYYSQIVNDFQKGDIAEGYSVSREKKESFPLTVTSAQKNPTAFYLCATGTGVYEQYFGPGTRLTVT.

Worth noting for this clonotype: An end of the junction does not agree with germline; a read error may underlie this. The chain uses TRBV29-1 and TRBJ2-7; D is ambiguous. Per germline, CDR1 SQVTM and CDR2 ANQGSEA. CDR3 length: 12 amino acids. The CDR3 loop reads CSAGDTSYEQYF. DNA for the CDR3: TGCAGCGCTGGAGATACCTCCTACGAGCAGTATTTC.

Concerning this clonotype: Lacking the conserved final phenylalanine or tryptophan, this CDR3 likely reflects a read error. The chain has TRBV28 and TRBJ2-7; D may be TRBD2 (5 bases). V gave up 3 bases and J gave up 4 bases, with 16 bases separating them. The CDR3 length is 15 residues. Germline values: CDR1 MDHEN, CDR2 SYDVKM. DNA for the CDR3: TGTGCCAGCAGTTTCCTAGCAGGAGAAGTGTACGAGCAGTACTTA. Its protein product is CASSFLAGEVYEQYL.

The J gene is TRBJ2-1, the V gene TRBV6-1; no definite D call. Trimming pared 9 bases from V and 13 bases from J, leaving 16 bases between. The length of the CDR3 is 11 residues. CDR1 MNHNS and CDR2 SASEGT come from the germline V gene. CDR3 sequence (DNA): TGTGCCAGTAGAGTACAGCGTCATCAGTTCTTC. Translation gives CASRVQRHQFF.